In this sample, the clone carrying this TCR beta chain turned up many times. These data are taken from a study of blood T cell repertoires in COVID-19. Overall study: The United States, Italy and Spain were the sources of the acute and convalescent COVID-19 samples. The analysed material was cDNA or gDNA that came from T cells, B-cell-depleted T cells, or PBMCs.

Per the authors' pipeline: Nucleated cell number was recorded as an estimate derived from reference gene primer amplification. The data were produced by immunoSEQ multiplex PCR, yet TCRdb's version contains in-frame clones alone and is incomplete. V and J calls and clone size come straight from that table; D and trimming were deduced from the DNA. The table records around 310,000 clones, about nine tenths of them present only once. The CDR3 contains 15 residues. In germline, CDR1 is SEHNR, CDR2 FQNEAQ (reference sequence). With 5 bases removed from V and 3 bases from J, the gap between germline ends came to 13 bases.

This receptor was obtained from a woman in her sixties with acute or convalescent COVID-19. The V and J genes are TRBV7-9 and TRBJ2-2; possible D gene TRBD1, 6 bases. Material: peripheral blood. The CDR3 sequence is CASSHRDRDTGELFF. The CDR3 DNA reads TGTGCCAGCAGCCACAGGGACCGAGACACCGGGGAGCTGTTTTTT.